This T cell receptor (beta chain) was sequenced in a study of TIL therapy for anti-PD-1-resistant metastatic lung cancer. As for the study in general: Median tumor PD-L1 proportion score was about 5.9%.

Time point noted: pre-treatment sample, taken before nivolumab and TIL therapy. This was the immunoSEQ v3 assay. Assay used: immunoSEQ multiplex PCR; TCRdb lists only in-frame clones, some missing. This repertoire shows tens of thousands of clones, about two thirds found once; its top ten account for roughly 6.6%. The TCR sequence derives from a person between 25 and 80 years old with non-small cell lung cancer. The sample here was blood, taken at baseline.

The DNA of the CDR3 is TGTGCCAGTAGTATCTTTGGGCTAGCGGGGGGTTTATGGAATGAGCAGTTCTTC. This sequence encodes CASSIFGLAGGLWNEQFF. V gene TRBV19 combines with J gene TRBJ2-1; TRBD2 aligns across 11 bases. The CDR3 has 18 amino acids. Trimming at V came to 3 bases and at J to 7 bases, leaving 14 bases not matched to a gene. Looked up from germline, CDR1 is LNHDA and CDR2 is SQIVND (reference sequence).